These 31 T cell receptor beta chains originate from one sample sequenced in a study of T cells in localized non-small cell lung cancer. The repertoire was sequenced with immunoSEQ multiplex PCR; TCRdb's copy has only in-frame clones and lacks some. This table holds 30,000 to 35,000 clones, about 90% found once. The source material was peripheral blood, sampled before any cancer treatment. The source of these receptors is a woman aged 40-75 years with stage I lung adenocarcinoma.

The chain combines TRBV7-9 with TRBJ1-2, with D perhaps TRBD1 (6 bases). The CDR3 runs to 15 residues. The germline V gene encodes CDR1 SEHNR and CDR2 FQNEAQ (reference sequence). V was cut by 5 bases and J by 7 bases, with 20 bases left in between. DNA for the CDR3: TGTGCCAGCAGCCGGTCCGGGGGGCAACTGCCTGGCTACACCTTC. Translating gives CASSRSGGQLPGYTF.

The J gene is TRBJ1-6, the V gene TRBV7-2; no definite D call. This CDR3 has 16 amino acids. Deletions cut 6 bases from V and 7 bases from J, with 19 bases between. In germline, CDR1 is SGHTA, CDR2 FQGNSA. The CDR3 here is CASRPFIGRQNSPLHF. The CDR3 nucleotides read TGTGCCAGCAGGCCCTTTATTGGGCGGCAAAATTCACCCCTCCACTTT.

A note on this clone: Mismatch with germline at one junction end may stem from a read error. The same CDR3 arises from other DNA sequences in this sample as well. The chain has TRBV5-1 and TRBJ2-4; 10 nucleotides match TRBD1. Germline lookup yields CDR1 SGHRS and CDR2 YFSETQ. This CDR3 is built from 15 residues. CDR3 bases: TGTGCCAGCAGCACAGGACAGGGGGTAAAAAACATTCAGTACTTC. It specifies CASSTGQGVKNIQYF.

The chain has TRBV27 and TRBJ2-1; tentatively, D is TRBD1 (6 bases). Trimming pared 3 bases from V and 0 bases from J, leaving 9 bases between. This CDR3 is 15 amino acids long. Per the germline V gene, CDR1 is MNHEY and CDR2 is SMNVEV (reference sequence). CDR3 in amino acids: CASSLQGSSYNEQFF. CDR3 nucleotides: TGTGCCAGCAGTTTGCAGGGGAGCTCCTACAATGAGCAGTTCTTC.

This clone has just one count. The chain joins TRBV4-1 to TRBJ2-2, with 8 bases matching TRBD2. This CDR3 has 16 amino acids. CDR1 and CDR2 from the germline V gene are MGHRA and YSYEKL. Trimming removed 1 base from V and 2 bases from J; junction bases left unmatched: 3. Here the CDR3 DNA reads TGCGCCAGCAGCCAAGTCGTAGCGGGAAACACCGGGGAGCTGTTTTTT. Amino acids: CASSQVVAGNTGELFF.

J is TRBJ2-7 and V is TRBV18; tentatively, D is TRBD1 (6 bases). CDR1 and CDR2 (germline): KGHSH, LQKENI. V was clipped by 3 bases and J by 0 bases, with 12 bases between them. This CDR3 has 15 residues. The CDR3 nucleotides are TGTGCCAGCTCACCTTTCATACAGGGCTCCTACGAGCAGTACTTC. Translation gives CASSPFIQGSYEQYF.

V and J are TRBV7-2 and TRBJ2-1; D is uncertain. The CDR3 is 13 residues long. The germline gives CDR1 SGHTA, CDR2 FQGNSA. Trimming removed 7 bases from V and 7 bases from J, with 14 bases in between. The CDR3, as DNA: TGTGCCAGCACGCGACGTGAAAGGAATGAGCAGTTCTTC. Translation: CASTRRERNEQFF. Full variable domain (rest looked up from reference TRBV7-2 and TRBJ2-1): GAGVSQSPSNKVTEKGKDVELRCDPISGHTALYWYRQSLGQGLEFLIYFQGNSAPDKSGLPSDRFSAERTGGSVSTLTIQRTQQEDSAVYLCASTRRERNEQFFGPGTRLTVL.

This clone was found a few times. This chain uses TRBV9 with TRBJ2-7; TRBD1 aligns across 10 bases. CDR3 length: 17 amino acids. Trimming at V came to 4 bases and at J to 7 bases, leaving 17 bases not matched to a gene. CDR1 is SGDLS and CDR2 is YYNGEE in the germline V gene. CDR3 in amino acids: CASSTSMTGQGKEEQYF. As DNA, the CDR3 is TGTGCCAGCAGCACATCAATGACGGGACAGGGGAAAGAGGAGCAGTACTTC.

The chain combines TRBV6-5 with TRBJ2-3, with D hard to call. The CDR3 loop spans 12 amino acids. Germline CDR1 MNHEY, CDR2 SVGAGI. V was pared by 7 bases and J by 5 bases, with 10 bases between. CDR3 coding DNA: TGTGCCAGCAAAAGGGTGGAAGATACGCAGTATTTT. Translating gives CASKRVEDTQYF.

V usage is TRBV13 and J usage is TRBJ1-1; 9 nucleotides match TRBD1. Germline V gene lookup returns CDR1 PRHDT and CDR2 FYEKMQ (reference sequence). Trimming removed 5 bases from V and 0 bases from J; junction bases left unmatched: 4. This CDR3 is built from 15 residues. For the CDR3, the DNA is TGTGCCAGCAGCGGAAGGACAGGGGTGAACACTGAAGCTTTCTTT. Translating gives CASSGRTGVNTEAFF.

The J gene is TRBJ1-1, the V gene TRBV6-5, with a tentative D call TRBD1 (5 bases). V lost 6 bases, J lost 2 bases, and 13 bases lay in between. The CDR3 consists of 14 residues. CDR1 MNHEY and CDR2 SVGAGI come from the germline V gene. CDR3 DNA: TGTGCCAGCAGGGCGGGGCTACAAAACACTGAAGCTTTCTTT. Translation: CASRAGLQNTEAFF.

This rearrangement joins TRBV2 to TRBJ1-2; no clear D. The CDR3 is 13 residues long. Germline V gene lookup returns CDR1 SNHLY and CDR2 FYNNEI. The ends were cut back, 3 bases at V and 7 bases at J, with 12 bases in the middle. CDR3 region: CASSDYNSAGYTF. CDR3 in DNA: TGTGCCAGCAGTGATTACAACTCGGCTGGCTACACCTTC.

This rearrangement joins TRBV7-8 to TRBJ1-2, with a weak D call TRBD1 (6 bases). V was cut by 4 bases and J by 4 bases, with 13 bases left in between. Looked up from germline, CDR1 is SGHVS and CDR2 is FQNEAQ. This CDR3 is built from 14 residues. The CDR3, as DNA: TGTGCCAGCAGCTCTCGGACAGAGTCCTATGGCTACACCTTC. Residues: CASSSRTESYGYTF.

This sequence joins TRBV30 and TRBJ2-1, with 12 bases fitting TRBD2. The CDR3 extends over 16 amino acids. V trimming: 2 bases; J trimming: 4 bases; junction bases outside the gene matches: 6. Germline V gene lookup returns CDR1 GTSNPN and CDR2 SVGIG (reference sequence). The CDR3 DNA sequence: TGTGCCTGGAGTCGTACTAGCGGGGGGAAATACAATGAGCAGTTCTTC. Translated, it gives CAWSRTSGGKYNEQFF.

The CDR3 spells CSADAWNTEAFF. The CDR3 DNA reads as TGCAGCGCGGACGCATGGAACACTGAAGCTTTCTTT. This chain connects TRBV29-1 to TRBJ1-1, with D unclear. The CDR3 totals 12 residues. Germline CDR1 reads SQVTM; CDR2 reads ANQGSEA. Trimming cost V 7 bases and J 1 base, with 10 bases left between them. Based on the CDR3 plus reference TRBV29-1 and TRBJ1-1, the full variable domain is SAVISQKPSRDICQRGTSLTIQCQVDSQVTMMFWYRQQPGQSLTLIATANQGSEATYESGFVIDKFPISRPNLTFSTLTVSNMSPEDSSIYLCSADAWNTEAFFGQGTRLTVV.

The genes are TRBV5-4 and TRBJ1-2, with a possible D match to TRBD1 (6 bases). The CDR3 totals 12 residues. V was pared by 0 bases and J by 8 bases, with 8 bases between. Germline values: CDR1 SGHNT, CDR2 YYREEE (reference sequence). The CDR3 DNA is TGTGCCAGCAGCTTGGAGGGGGGAGGCTACACCTTC. Its protein product is CASSLEGGGYTF.

This chain links TRBV27 with TRBJ2-1, with 8 bases aligning to TRBD2. CDR1 MNHEY and CDR2 SMNVEV come from the germline V gene (reference sequence). V dropped 5 bases and J dropped 3; count of bases not matched to a gene: 9. The CDR3 loop spans 16 amino acids. The CDR3 DNA sequence: TGTGCCAGCAGTACCCACCAGCGGGGGTACTACAATGAGCAGTTCTTC. Encoded protein: CASSTHQRGYYNEQFF.

V usage is TRBV18 and J usage is TRBJ2-7, with a possible D match to TRBD1 (5 bases). Germline assignment: CDR1 KGHSH and CDR2 LQKENI. The CDR3 is 15 amino acids. V lost 5 bases and J 5 bases, leaving 19 bases between the germline ends. The CDR3 here is CASSTTEPNRDEQYF. For the CDR3, the DNA is TGTGCCAGCTCAACGACAGAGCCCAATCGGGACGAGCAGTACTTC.

This clone ranks as medium-sized. The V gene is TRBV27, the J gene TRBJ1-6; D not certain. V dropped 3 bases and J dropped 10 bases, with 22 bases sitting between them. Germline CDR1 reads MNHEY; CDR2 reads SMNVEV (reference sequence). This CDR3 contains 17 residues. This chain's CDR3 is CASSFATPGPIGSPLHF. CDR3 in DNA: TGTGCCAGCAGTTTTGCGACCCCGGGTCCCATCGGGTCACCCCTCCACTTT.

The V and J genes are TRBV7-2 and TRBJ2-3; TRBD2 aligns across 11 bases. The CDR3 loop spans 17 amino acids. Losses at the gene ends were 2 bases for V and 2 bases for J; bases not matched to a gene: 6. The germline V gene encodes CDR1 SGHTA and CDR2 FQGNSA. The CDR3 coding sequence is TGTGCCAGCAGCTTAACCCTAGCGGGGGGCCTCACAGATACGCAGTATTTT. It is translated as CASSLTLAGGLTDTQYF.

The V gene is TRBV7-2, the J gene TRBJ2-4, with TRBD1 matching over 8 bases. The V gene end was trimmed by 5 bases and the J gene end by 5 bases; junction bases not matched to a gene: 2. CDR1 and CDR2 (germline): SGHTA, FQGNSA. This CDR3 is built from 13 residues. CDR3 in DNA: TGTGCCAGCAGCGTGGGACAGGAAAACATTCAGTACTTC. It codes for CASSVGQENIQYF.

The V call is TRBV6-1, the J call TRBJ1-3, with no clear D. Trimming cost V 1 base and J 0 bases, with 7 bases left between them. CDR1 MNHNS and CDR2 SASEGT come from the germline V gene. The CDR3 sequence is 15 residues long. The CDR3 DNA sequence: TGTGCCAGCAGTGAAGAGGAGGCCTCTGGAAACACCATATATTTT. Amino acid sequence: CASSEEEASGNTIYF.

V usage is TRBV7-9 and J usage is TRBJ1-1; perhaps TRBD1 as D (5 bases). Trimming cost V 7 bases and J 1 base, with 10 bases left between them. This CDR3 spans 13 amino acids. Germline V gene lookup returns CDR1 SEHNR and CDR2 FQNEAQ (reference sequence). CDR3 in DNA: TGTGCCAGCAAGGGGCCAGCGAACACTGAAGCTTTCTTT. Translating gives CASKGPANTEAFF.

The J gene is TRBJ2-1, the V gene TRBV19; 8 positions match TRBD2. The germline CDR1 and CDR2 sequences are LNHDA and SQIVND (reference sequence). Trimming cost V 10 bases and J 8 bases; bases outside gene matches: 13. There are 14 residues in the CDR3. The CDR3 nucleotides read TGTGCCACCTCTCCCGACGGGGGGGCTTATGAGCAGTTCTTC. The encoded protein is CATSPDGGAYEQFF. Combining the CDR3 with reference TRBV19 and TRBJ2-1 gives the whole variable domain DGGITQSPKYLFRKEGQNVTLSCEQNLNHDAMYWYRQDPGQGLRLIYYSQIVNDFQKGDIAEGYSVSREKKESFPLTVTSAQKNPTAFYLCATSPDGGAYEQFFGPGTRLTVL.

V is TRBV11-2 and J is TRBJ2-5; D may be TRBD2 (6 bases). Germline values: CDR1 SGHAT, CDR2 FQNNGV. V gave up 5 bases and J gave up 4 bases, with 17 bases separating them. The CDR3 is made up of 15 amino acids. CDR3 DNA sequence: TGTGCCAGCAGCCGGGCGGGATTCTTGGGAGAGACCCAGTACTTC. Protein: CASSRAGFLGETQYF.

The chain joins TRBV18 to TRBJ1-1; D not resolved. V dropped 1 base and J dropped 6 bases, with 6 bases sitting between them. The CDR3 sequence is 12 residues long. Germline CDR1 is KGHSH and CDR2 is LQKENI. The CDR3, as DNA: TGTGCCAGCTCACCACTCAGACCTGAAGCTTTCTTT. This translates into CASSPLRPEAFF.

The chain is built from TRBV14 and TRBJ2-7; D may be TRBD2 (5 bases). This CDR3 spans 15 amino acids. Germline V gene data show CDR1 as SGHDN and CDR2 as FVKESK. V dropped 4 bases and J dropped 2 bases, with 15 bases sitting between them. Here the CDR3 reads CASSRERGNPYEQYF. CDR3 bases: TGTGCCAGCAGCCGCGAAAGAGGGAACCCCTACGAGCAGTACTTC.

The chain carries TRBV5-1 and TRBJ1-1, with D possibly matching TRBD1 (5 bases). Trimming removed 0 bases from V and 2 bases from J, with 11 bases in between. Looked up from germline, CDR1 is SGHRS and CDR2 is YFSETQ. The CDR3 is 15 amino acids. The CDR3 region is CASSLAGTQNTEAFF. As DNA, the CDR3 is TGCGCCAGCAGCTTGGCCGGGACCCAAAACACTGAAGCTTTCTTT.

The chain has TRBV5-1 and TRBJ1-3, with D perhaps matching TRBD1 (6 bases). Trimming took off 1 base at V and 3 bases at J, with 8 bases between the two ends. The germline V gene has CDR1 SGHRS and CDR2 YFSETQ. The CDR3 contains 14 residues. The CDR3 loop reads CASSLTGIGNTIYF. In nucleotides, the CDR3 is TGCGCCAGCAGCTTGACAGGGATTGGAAACACCATATATTTT.

This clone was detected only once. The genes are TRBV6-5 and TRBJ2-3, with 7 bases fitting TRBD2. Unmatched junction bases numbered 6, after V lost 5 bases and J lost 4 bases. Germline V lookup: CDR1 MNHEY, CDR2 SVGAGI. The CDR3 extends over 14 amino acids. This CDR3 is CASSQAGRADTQYF. The DNA for the CDR3 is TGTGCCAGCAGTCAAGCGGGGAGGGCAGATACGCAGTATTTT.

The chain uses TRBV7-9 and TRBJ2-6; D assignment may be TRBD1 or TRBD2 (5 bases each). The V gene's germline CDR1 is SEHNR and CDR2 FQNEAQ (reference sequence). V lost 8 bases to trimming and J lost 4 bases, with 18 bases between them. The CDR3 is 16 amino acids. For the CDR3, the DNA is TGTGCCAGCGTAGGTGAACCGGGGCCCGGGGCCAACGTCCTGACTTTC. The encoded protein is CASVGEPGPGANVLTF.